There are many counts of the clone carrying this T cell receptor (beta chain). The entry originates in a study of T cells after yellow fever vaccination. From the 5' RACE reads, TCRdb called clonotypes with MiXCR, one entry per CDR3 protein. The sample yields 550,000 to 750,000 distinct CDR3 sequences, 13% seen once. This CDR3 is built from 13 residues. The V end was cut by 5 bases, the J end by 3 bases, with 11 bases between. The germline V gene encodes CDR1 SEHNR and CDR2 FQNEAQ (reference sequence). The sample here was PBMCs, taken on the day of the yellow fever booster vaccination. The chain is built from TRBV7-9 and TRBJ2-7; D is unresolved. The receptor's source is a man in his thirties or forties who received the YFV17D yellow fever vaccine. CDR3 region: CASSPGPYYEQYF. The CDR3 coding sequence is TGTGCCAGCAGCCCCGGACCTTACTACGAGCAGTACTTC.